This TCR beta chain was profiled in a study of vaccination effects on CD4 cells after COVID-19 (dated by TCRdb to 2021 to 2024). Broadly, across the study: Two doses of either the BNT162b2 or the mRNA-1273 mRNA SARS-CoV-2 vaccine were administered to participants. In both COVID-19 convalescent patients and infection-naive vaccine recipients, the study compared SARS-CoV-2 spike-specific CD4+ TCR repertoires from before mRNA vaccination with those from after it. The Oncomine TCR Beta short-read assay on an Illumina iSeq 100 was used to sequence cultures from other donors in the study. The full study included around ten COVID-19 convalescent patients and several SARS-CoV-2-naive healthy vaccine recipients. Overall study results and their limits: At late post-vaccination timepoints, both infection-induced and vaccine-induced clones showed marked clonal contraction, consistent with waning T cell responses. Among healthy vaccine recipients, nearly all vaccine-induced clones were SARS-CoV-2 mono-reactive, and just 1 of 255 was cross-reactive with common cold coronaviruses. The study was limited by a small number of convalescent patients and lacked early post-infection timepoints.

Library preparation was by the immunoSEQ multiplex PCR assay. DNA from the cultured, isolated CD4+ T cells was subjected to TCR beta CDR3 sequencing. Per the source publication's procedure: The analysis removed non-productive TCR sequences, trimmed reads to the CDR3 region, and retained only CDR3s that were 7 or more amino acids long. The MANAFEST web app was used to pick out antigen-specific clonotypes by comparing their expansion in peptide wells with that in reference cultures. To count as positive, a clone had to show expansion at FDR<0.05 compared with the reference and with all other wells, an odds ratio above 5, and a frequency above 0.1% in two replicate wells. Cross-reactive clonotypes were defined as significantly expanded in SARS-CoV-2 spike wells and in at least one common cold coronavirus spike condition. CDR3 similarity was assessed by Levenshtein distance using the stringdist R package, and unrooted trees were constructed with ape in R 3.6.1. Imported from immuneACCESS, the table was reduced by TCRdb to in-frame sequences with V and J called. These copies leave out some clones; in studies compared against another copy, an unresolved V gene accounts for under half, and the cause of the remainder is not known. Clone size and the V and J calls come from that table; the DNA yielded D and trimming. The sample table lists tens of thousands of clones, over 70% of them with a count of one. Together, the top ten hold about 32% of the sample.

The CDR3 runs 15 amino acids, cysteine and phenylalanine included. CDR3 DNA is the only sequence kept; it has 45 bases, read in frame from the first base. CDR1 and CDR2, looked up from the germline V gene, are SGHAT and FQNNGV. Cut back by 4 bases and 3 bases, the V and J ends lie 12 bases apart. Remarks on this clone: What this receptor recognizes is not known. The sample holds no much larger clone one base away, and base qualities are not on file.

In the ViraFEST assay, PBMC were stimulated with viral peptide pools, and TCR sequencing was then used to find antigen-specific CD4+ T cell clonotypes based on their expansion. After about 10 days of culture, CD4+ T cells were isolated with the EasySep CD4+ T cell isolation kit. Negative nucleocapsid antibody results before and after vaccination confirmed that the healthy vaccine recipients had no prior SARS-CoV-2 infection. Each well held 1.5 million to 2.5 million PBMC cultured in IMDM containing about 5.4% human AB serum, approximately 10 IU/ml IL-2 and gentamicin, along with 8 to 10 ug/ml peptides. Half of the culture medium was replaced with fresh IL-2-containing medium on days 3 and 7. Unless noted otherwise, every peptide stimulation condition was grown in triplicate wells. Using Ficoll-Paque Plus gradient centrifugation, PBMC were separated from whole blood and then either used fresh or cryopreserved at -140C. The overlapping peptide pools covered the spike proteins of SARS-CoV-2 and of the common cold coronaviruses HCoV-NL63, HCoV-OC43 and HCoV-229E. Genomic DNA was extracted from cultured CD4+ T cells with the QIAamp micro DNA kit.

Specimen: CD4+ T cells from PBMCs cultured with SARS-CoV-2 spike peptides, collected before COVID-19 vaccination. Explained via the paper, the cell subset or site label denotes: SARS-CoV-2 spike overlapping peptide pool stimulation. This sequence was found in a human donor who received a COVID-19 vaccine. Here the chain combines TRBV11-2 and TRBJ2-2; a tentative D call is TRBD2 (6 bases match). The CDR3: CASSSWGDHTGELFF. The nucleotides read TGTGCCAGCAGCTCCTGGGGGGATCACACCGGGGAGCTGTTTTTT.